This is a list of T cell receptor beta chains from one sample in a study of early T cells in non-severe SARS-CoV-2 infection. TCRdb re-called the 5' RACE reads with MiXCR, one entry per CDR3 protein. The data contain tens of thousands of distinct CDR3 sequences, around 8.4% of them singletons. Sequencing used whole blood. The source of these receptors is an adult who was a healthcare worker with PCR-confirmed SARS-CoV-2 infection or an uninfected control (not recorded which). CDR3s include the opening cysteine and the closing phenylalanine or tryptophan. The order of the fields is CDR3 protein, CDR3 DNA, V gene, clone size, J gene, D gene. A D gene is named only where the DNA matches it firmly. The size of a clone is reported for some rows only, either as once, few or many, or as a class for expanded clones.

CDR3 protein: CASSYSGRGPINTEAFF
CDR3 DNA: TGTGCCAGCAGTTACTCCGGCAGGGGCCCCATTAACACTGAAGCTTTCTTT
V gene: TRBV6-2/TRBV6-3
clone size: .
J gene: TRBJ1-1
D gene: .

CDR3 protein: CSVQGGPTNTEAFF
CDR3 DNA: TGCAGCGTTCAAGGGGGGCCCACGAACACTGAAGCTTTCTTT
V gene: TRBV29-1
clone size: many
J gene: TRBJ1-1
D gene: .

CDR3 protein: CSARQGETLYF
CDR3 DNA: TGCAGTGCTAGGCAGGGGGAGACGTTGTACTTC
V gene: TRBV20-1
clone size: .
J gene: TRBJ2-7
D gene: TRBD1

CDR3 protein: CASEENQGINGYTF
CDR3 DNA: TGTGCCAGCGAGGAAAACCAGGGGATTAATGGCTACACCTTC
V gene: TRBV6-2/TRBV6-3
clone size: many
J gene: TRBJ1-2
D gene: .

CDR3 protein: CASSFSGRSPLHF
CDR3 DNA: TGCGCCAGCAGCTTTTCAGGGCGATCACCCCTCCACTTT
V gene: TRBV5-1
clone size: .
J gene: TRBJ1-6
D gene: .

CDR3 protein: CASSEQGGPKNIQYF
CDR3 DNA: TGTGCCAGCAGTGAGCAGGGCGGACCCAAAAACATTCAGTACTTC
V gene: TRBV25-1
clone size: few
J gene: TRBJ2-4
D gene: .

CDR3 protein: CASSRGLAGDGEQFF
CDR3 DNA: TGCGCCAGCAGCCGTGGACTAGCGGGAGATGGGGAGCAGTTCTTC
V gene: TRBV4-1
clone size: few
J gene: TRBJ2-1
D gene: TRBD2

CDR3 protein: CASSLGLAYSYEQYF
CDR3 DNA: TGTGCCAGCAGCTTGGGACTAGCGTACTCCTACGAGCAGTACTTC
V gene: TRBV7-2
clone size: many
J gene: TRBJ2-7
D gene: TRBD2

CDR3 protein: CSVIPGTDNTEAFF
CDR3 DNA: TGCAGCGTGATCCCCGGGACAGACAACACTGAAGCTTTCTTT
V gene: TRBV29-1
clone size: many
J gene: TRBJ1-1
D gene: TRBD1

CDR3 protein: CASSGPSGQRKGNQPQHF
CDR3 DNA: TGTGCCAGCTCGGGGCCGAGCGGACAGCGCAAGGGCAATCAGCCCCAGCATTTT
V gene: TRBV27
clone size: many
J gene: TRBJ1-5
D gene: .

CDR3 protein: CASSQFGDTQYF
CDR3 DNA: TGTGCCAGCAGCCAGTTCGGGGATACGCAGTATTTT
V gene: TRBV3-1
clone size: many
J gene: TRBJ2-3
D gene: .

CDR3 protein: CASSSQGTAEKLFF
CDR3 DNA: TGTGCCAGCAGCTCCCAGGGGACAGCTGAAAAACTGTTTTTT
V gene: TRBV5-6
clone size: .
J gene: TRBJ1-4
D gene: TRBD1

CDR3 protein: CASSLLHNLANYGYTF
CDR3 DNA: TGTGCCAGCAGCTTACTCCATAACCTAGCTAACTATGGCTACACCTTC
V gene: TRBV7-2
clone size: .
J gene: TRBJ1-2
D gene: .

CDR3 protein: CASSEPGDSLTDTQYF
CDR3 DNA: TGTGCCAGCAGTGAGCCAGGGGACTCCCTCACAGATACGCAGTATTTT
V gene: TRBV25-1
clone size: few
J gene: TRBJ2-3
D gene: .

CDR3 protein: CAISVENSLGTDTQYF
CDR3 DNA: TGTGCCATCAGTGTCGAGAATAGCTTGGGGACAGATACGCAGTATTTT
V gene: TRBV10-3
clone size: .
J gene: TRBJ2-3
D gene: .

CDR3 protein: CSATPGATNTGELFF
CDR3 DNA: TGCAGTGCCACCCCCGGGGCGACGAACACCGGGGAGCTGTTTTTT
V gene: TRBV20-1
clone size: many
J gene: TRBJ2-2
D gene: .

CDR3 protein: CASSLDGTDTYEQYF
CDR3 DNA: TGCGCCAGCAGCTTGGACGGGACGGACACCTACGAGCAGTACTTC
V gene: TRBV5-1
clone size: many
J gene: TRBJ2-7
D gene: .

CDR3 protein: CASSSTDSNTGELFF
CDR3 DNA: TGTGCCAGCAGCTCTACCGACAGTAACACCGGGGAGCTGTTTTTT
V gene: TRBV7-2
clone size: many
J gene: TRBJ2-2
D gene: .

CDR3 protein: CASSLAAGEDEQYF
CDR3 DNA: TGTGCCAGCAGCTTAGCAGCGGGAGAGGACGAGCAGTACTTC
V gene: TRBV7-8
clone size: many
J gene: TRBJ2-7
D gene: TRBD2

CDR3 protein: CASSAPNGGFYNEQFF
CDR3 DNA: TGTGCCAGCAGCGCACCAAATGGGGGTTTTTACAATGAGCAGTTCTTC
V gene: TRBV11-2
clone size: .
J gene: TRBJ2-1
D gene: .

CDR3 protein: CASSQGPSGANVLTF
CDR3 DNA: TGCGCCAGCAGCCAAGGGCCCTCTGGGGCCAACGTCCTGACTTTC
V gene: TRBV4-1
clone size: many
J gene: TRBJ2-6
D gene: .

CDR3 protein: CASSLTPGQGIYEQYF
CDR3 DNA: TGTGCCAGCAGCCTTACCCCGGGACAGGGGATATACGAGCAGTACTTC
V gene: TRBV11-2
clone size: .
J gene: TRBJ2-7
D gene: TRBD1

CDR3 protein: CASFHGKRDRVFYGYTF
CDR3 DNA: TGTGCCTCCTTTCACGGCAAGAGGGACAGGGTGTTTTATGGCTACACCTTC
V gene: TRBV6-6
clone size: many
J gene: TRBJ1-2
D gene: TRBD1

CDR3 protein: CASGPDTGELFF
CDR3 DNA: TGTGCCAGCGGGCCGGACACCGGGGAGCTGTTTTTT
V gene: TRBV6-1
clone size: many
J gene: TRBJ2-2
D gene: .